One and the same sample provided the 27 T cell receptor beta chains below, sequenced in a study of spatial heterogeneity in lung cancer. Time point indicated: sample taken at primary tumor resection. The authors sequenced whole RNA from tumor, nontumor lung or frozen PBMC without sorting. TCRdb used MiXCR to reprocess the 5' RACE reads, holding one entry per CDR3 protein. The data contain 65,000 to 85,000 distinct CDR3 sequences, more than 15% of them seen just once; the ten biggest clones take up 6.2%. Source: PBMCs, taken at surgery. The receptors come from a male donor with early-stage non-small cell lung cancer.

This clonotype appeared many times. The CDR3 spells CASSLRWEAFF. Here the CDR3 DNA reads TGTGCCAGCAGTTTGAGGTGGGAAGCTTTCTTT. The rearrangement uses TRBV28 and TRBJ1-1; D ambiguous. Germline V gene lookup returns CDR1 MDHEN and CDR2 SYDVKM. The V end lost 3 bases, the J end lost 8 bases, and 7 bases lay between the germline ends. The CDR3 extends over 11 amino acids.

V and J are TRBV5-1 and TRBJ2-3; the D gene is possibly TRBD2 (6 bases). CDR3 length: 16 amino acids. Germline CDR1 is SGHRS and CDR2 is YFSETQ. The V end was cut by 0 bases, the J end by 6 bases, with 17 bases between. CDR3 in DNA: TGCGCCAGCAGCTTGGCCAATTGGCACGGAGGGGATACGCAGTATTTT. This sequence encodes CASSLANWHGGDTQYF.

This sequence joins TRBV19 and TRBJ2-3; tentative D call: TRBD2 (5 bases). Germline CDR1 is LNHDA and CDR2 is SQIVND (reference sequence). CDR3 length: 14 residues. Trimming took 6 bases from V and 5 from J, leaving 15 bases between them. The CDR3 DNA is TGTGCCAGTAGAACCCCCGGGGAAGGAGATACGCAGTATTTT. It is translated as CASRTPGEGDTQYF.

Only a few counts were recorded for this clonotype. The chain combines TRBV13 with TRBJ2-3, with 7 bases aligning to TRBD2. CDR1 and CDR2 (germline): PRHDT, FYEKMQ (reference sequence). The junction had 8 bases not matched to a gene; V was cut back by 3 bases and J by 5 bases. CDR3 length: 15 residues. CDR3 protein: CASSLSGARGDTQYF. The CDR3 bases are TGTGCCAGCAGCTTGAGCGGGGCCCGAGGAGATACGCAGTATTTT.

This clonotype has a handful of counts. The genes are TRBV6-6 and TRBJ2-3; TRBD1 matches 8 bases. CDR1 is MNHNY, CDR2 SVGAGI, per germline (reference sequence). J lost 2 bases, V lost 2 bases, and 9 bases had no gene match. The CDR3 totals 17 residues. CDR3 sequence: CASSYHNAGGLTDTQYF. For the CDR3, the DNA is TGTGCCAGCAGTTACCATAACGCAGGGGGCCTCACAGATACGCAGTATTTT.

This clonotype was observed many times. A junction end diverges from the germline sequence, so it may reflect a read error. The V and J genes are TRBV7-7 and TRBJ1-5, with 9 bases lining up with TRBD1. This CDR3 has 16 amino acids. The germline V gene has CDR1 SSHAT and CDR2 FNYEAQ (reference sequence). The CDR3 loop reads CASNSMRTGVVQPQHF. CDR3 DNA sequence: TGTGCTAGCAACTCCATGAGGACAGGGGTCGTTCAGCCCCAGCATTTT.

This clonotype was counted ten times or more. The V and J genes are TRBV28 and TRBJ2-5; D not resolved. The V end lost 5 bases, the J end lost 2 bases, and 9 bases lay between the germline ends. Germline CDR1 is MDHEN and CDR2 is SYDVKM. The CDR3 spans 13 residues. CDR3 amino acids: CASSLRKQETQYF. DNA of the CDR3: TGTGCCAGCAGTCTCAGAAAGCAAGAGACCCAGTACTTC.

The chain uses TRBV18 and TRBJ2-7; no firm D call. V gave up 3 bases and J gave up 5 bases, with 11 bases separating them. Looked up from germline, CDR1 is KGHSH and CDR2 is LQKENI. The CDR3 length is 13 residues. The CDR3, as DNA: TGTGCCAGCTCACCCCTGAGGAGCCACGAGCAGTACTTC. Translated: CASSPLRSHEQYF.

This clonotype has more than one count but fewer than ten. The chain carries TRBV12-3 or TRBV12-4 and TRBJ1-2; D might be TRBD1 (5 bases). V lost 3 bases and J 0 bases, leaving 8 bases between the germline ends. The CDR3 extends over 14 amino acids. DNA of the CDR3: TGTGCCAGCAGTTTCGGCAGGGCTAACTATGGCTACACCTTC. It specifies CASSFGRANYGYTF.

This sequence joins TRBV6-5 and TRBJ2-7; the match to TRBD2 covers 7 bases. V lost 7 bases, J lost 1 base, and 19 bases stayed unmatched. CDR1 and CDR2 (germline): MNHEY, SVGAGI. The CDR3 is 18 residues long. The CDR3 is CASNRITTGGRSSYEQYF. The CDR3 DNA follows: TGTGCCAGCAACAGAATCACCACGGGGGGACGGAGTTCCTACGAGCAGTACTTC.

This clonotype showed up just a few times. The chain employs TRBV5-4 and TRBJ2-7; D is ambiguous. Germline CDR1 SGHNT, CDR2 YYREEE (reference sequence). The CDR3 is 15 residues long. Trimming took off 4 bases at V and 5 bases at J, with 19 bases between the two ends. The CDR3 DNA reads as TGTGCCAGCAGCCCGGAACCCCGCGAGGTGCACGAGCAGTACTTC. Its protein is CASSPEPREVHEQYF.

The CDR3 DNA follows: TGTGCCAGCAGTGTTCGGGGGGGTCTGCAGACTAATGGCTACACCTTC. As protein: CASSVRGGLQTNGYTF. V and J are TRBV2 and TRBJ1-2; TRBD1 is a possible D gene (5 bases). Trimming left V 4 bases short and J 6 bases short, with 21 bases between. Looked up from germline, CDR1 is SNHLY and CDR2 is FYNNEI. The CDR3 runs 16 residues.

In this sample, this clonotype turned up a few times. The gene calls are TRBV12-3 or TRBV12-4 and TRBJ2-1; D is perhaps TRBD1 (6 bases). The CDR3 is 13 residues long. The V end was cut by 3 bases, the J end by 4 bases, with 7 bases between. Written as DNA, the CDR3 is TGTGCCAGCAGTTTCGGACAGTACAATGAGCAGTTCTTC. Its protein product is CASSFGQYNEQFF.

V and J are TRBV5-4 and TRBJ2-3; possible D gene TRBD2, 5 bases. Between the trimmed V and J ends, which lost 0 bases and 0 bases, there was a span of 8 bases. CDR3 length equals 15 residues. Germline values: CDR1 SGHNT, CDR2 YYREEE (reference sequence). CDR3 nucleotide sequence: TGTGCCAGCAGCTTGGAAACGGGAAGCACAGATACGCAGTATTTT. This translates into CASSLETGSTDTQYF.

This clonotype was observed a few times. This chain joins TRBV7-9 and TRBJ2-7, with D possibly matching TRBD1 (5 bases). Germline CDR1 SEHNR, CDR2 FQNEAQ (reference sequence). The germline V and J ends were trimmed by 5 bases and 5 bases, with 10 bases remaining between them. The CDR3 has 12 residues. CDR3 region: CASSPSRDEQYF. The CDR3, as DNA: TGTGCCAGCAGCCCCTCCAGGGACGAGCAGTACTTC. The complete variable domain, with remaining parts taken from reference TRBV7-9 and TRBJ2-7, reads DTGVSQNPRHKITKRGQNVTFRCDPISEHNRLYWYRQTLGQGPEFLTYFQNEAQLEKSRLLSDRFSAERPKGSFSTLEIQRTEQGDSAMYLCASSPSRDEQYFGPGTRLTVT.

The chain joins TRBV7-9 to TRBJ1-5; TRBD1 agrees at 7 bases. The V and J ends lost 5 bases and 9 bases, in that order; junction bases with no gene match: 4. CDR1 is SEHNR and CDR2 is FQNEAQ in the germline V gene (reference sequence). The CDR3 consists of 12 residues. In DNA form, the CDR3 reads TGTGCCAGCAGCACAGGGGTCAGGCCCCAGCATTTT. Its protein is CASSTGVRPQHF.

This clonotype was counted a few times. This chain links TRBV5-4 with TRBJ2-1; D tentatively reads TRBD1 or TRBD2 (5 bases each). The germline V gene encodes CDR1 SGHNT and CDR2 YYREEE (reference sequence). The length of the CDR3 is 12 residues. The DNA of the CDR3 is TGTGCTACGGGGCAGGGCCACAATGAGCAGTTCTTC. It specifies CATGQGHNEQFF.

This clonotype has ten or more counts. The chain carries TRBV20-1 and TRBJ2-7, with unresolved D. The CDR3 runs 10 residues. The germline V gene has CDR1 DFQATT and CDR2 SNEGSKA (reference sequence). The V end lost 3 bases, the J end lost 5 bases, and 5 bases lay between the germline ends. Written as DNA, the CDR3 is TGCAGTGCTAGCGGCAACGAGCAGTACTTC. Amino acid sequence: CSASGNEQYF.

The gene calls are TRBV7-8 and TRBJ2-5; D is ambiguous. The germline V and J ends were trimmed by 1 base and 1 base, with 13 bases remaining between them. CDR3 length: 16 residues. Germline V gives CDR1 SGHVS, CDR2 FQNEAQ. In DNA, the CDR3 is TGTGCCAGCAGCTTAGGGGCGACATGGCCCCAAGAGACCCAGTACTTC. It codes for CASSLGATWPQETQYF.

The chain links TRBV20-1 to TRBJ2-3; 10 bases line up with TRBD1. The CDR3 consists of 15 residues. The germline V gene encodes CDR1 DFQATT and CDR2 SNEGSKA (reference sequence). With 6 bases clipped from V and 4 bases from J, the junction kept 10 bases outside the gene matches. The CDR3 sequence: CSAAFPGQGSDTQYF. DNA of the CDR3: TGCAGTGCCGCCTTCCCGGGACAGGGGTCAGATACGCAGTATTTT.

The chain is built from TRBV18 and TRBJ2-7; D gene ambiguous. This CDR3 has 13 residues. Trimming pared 1 base from V and 2 bases from J, leaving 6 bases between. Germline lookup yields CDR1 KGHSH and CDR2 LQKENI. The CDR3 spells CASSPQRPYEQYF. In DNA form, the CDR3 reads TGTGCCAGCTCACCACAGAGGCCCTACGAGCAGTACTTC.

This clonotype came up a few times. The V gene is TRBV28, the J gene TRBJ2-3, with TRBD2 matching 13 bases. The CDR3 sequence is 15 residues long. Germline V gene data show CDR1 as MDHEN and CDR2 as SYDVKM. V lost 4 bases and J lost 8; bases outside the gene matches: 6. Here the CDR3 reads CASSSGGLAGSTQYF. The CDR3 coding sequence is TGTGCCAGCAGTTCAGGGGGACTAGCGGGATCTACGCAGTATTTT.

The rearrangement uses TRBV25-1 and TRBJ2-1; D might be TRBD1 (6 bases). The V end lost 5 bases, the J end lost 4 bases, and 18 bases lay between the germline ends. The CDR3 is 16 residues long. The V gene's germline CDR1 is MGHDK and CDR2 SYGVNS. Written as DNA, the CDR3 is TGTGCCAGCAGTAAAGGGGGACCTAATTTTTACAATGAGCAGTTCTTC. It specifies CASSKGGPNFYNEQFF.

This CDR3 is CASSLGVREQYF. Here the CDR3 DNA reads TGTGCCAGCAGCCTAGGGGTGAGGGAGCAGTACTTC. V usage is TRBV7-9 and J usage is TRBJ2-7, with a tentative D call TRBD1 (5 bases). Germline lookup yields CDR1 SEHNR and CDR2 FQNEAQ (reference sequence). Trimming removed 5 bases at V and 7 bases at J, with 12 bases between. The CDR3 has 12 amino acids.

The rearrangement joins TRBV19 to TRBJ1-5, with 9 bases lining up with TRBD1. The V gene's germline CDR1 is LNHDA and CDR2 SQIVND (reference sequence). The length of the CDR3 is 16 residues. With V trimmed by 5 bases and J by 1 base, 6 bases remained unmatched. As DNA, the CDR3 is TGTGCCAGTAGTGTAACCGGACAGGGGAGCAATCAGCCCCAGCATTTT. Its protein product is CASSVTGQGSNQPQHF. The variable domain in full, completed from reference TRBV19 and TRBJ1-5, reads DGGITQSPKYLFRKEGQNVTLSCEQNLNHDAMYWYRQDPGQGLRLIYYSQIVNDFQKGDIAEGYSVSREKKESFPLTVTSAQKNPTAFYLCASSVTGQGSNQPQHFGDGTRLSIL.

This clonotype turned up a few times. The chain joins TRBV28 to TRBJ2-7, with D maybe TRBD1 (6 bases). Germline-derived CDR1 and CDR2 are MDHEN and SYDVKM. The CDR3 runs to 15 residues. V was clipped by 5 bases and J by 1 base, with 15 bases between them. CDR3 in amino acids: CASSPGDNGSYEQYF. For the CDR3, the DNA is TGTGCCAGCAGTCCTGGGGACAATGGGTCCTACGAGCAGTACTTC. Full variable domain (outside the CDR3, taken from reference TRBV28 and TRBJ2-7): DVKVTQSSRYLVKRTGEKVFLECVQDMDHENMFWYRQDPGLGLRLIYFSYDVKMKEKGDIPEGYSVSREKKERFSLILESASTNQTSMYLCASSPGDNGSYEQYFGPGTRLTVT.

The rearrangement joins TRBV12-3 or TRBV12-4 to TRBJ1-2; D remains unclear. CDR3 size: 13 residues. The germline V and J ends were trimmed by 2 bases and 12 bases, with 16 bases remaining between them. The CDR3 is CASSLPPGGQNTF. The DNA of the CDR3 is TGTGCCAGCAGTTTACCCCCAGGTGGGCAAAACACCTTC.